This is a list of T cell receptor beta chains from one sample in a study of cytomegalovirus exposure and HLA in healthy donors. Produced via immunoSEQ multiplex PCR; TCRdb's table is partial and in-frame only. The sample holds around 150,000 clones, roughly 70% seen once. Sample: PBMCs. The receptors here all came from a woman aged 25 to 39 in good health and CMV-seronegative. The CDR3 runs from the conserved cysteine through the conserved F or W. The D gene is left open where the match is weak. Size is stated for part of the rows, as once, few or many counts, or as a class when the clone is expanded.

>-|TRBD1|TRBV7-2|TRBJ1-3
TGTGCCAGCAGCTTTGGGACAGGGGCGGGAAACACCATATATTTT
CASSFGTGAGNTIYF
>-|-|TRBV7-9|TRBJ1-6
TGTGCCAGCAGCCCAACTGAGGGATGGAATTCACCCCTCCACTTT
CASSPTEGWNSPLHF
>-|-|TRBV4-2|TRBJ1-4
TGTGCCAGCAGCCCCCGTGTAACTAATGAAAAACTGTTTTTT
CASSPRVTNEKLFF
>few|TRBD2|TRBV7-9|TRBJ2-5
TGTGCCAGCTGTCTAGCTGGGGGGGAAGAGACCCAGTACTTC
CASCLAGGEETQYF
>-|TRBD2|TRBV7-2|TRBJ2-5
TGTGCCAGCAGCTTAGTTGGGACTAGCGGGGGCAACCAAGAGACCCAGTACTTC
CASSLVGTSGGNQETQYF
>few|TRBD1|TRBV27|TRBJ1-3
TGTGCCAGCAGAAAGGGACAGAACTCTGGAAACACCATATATTTT
CASRKGQNSGNTIYF
>-|-|TRBV20-1|TRBJ2-7
TGCAGTCCACAGGGACCCTACGAGCAGTACTTC
CSPQGPYEQYF
>-|-|TRBV7-6|TRBJ1-2
TGTGCCAGCAGCTTAAATAGTGCGGAAGCTAACTATGGCTACACCTTC
CASSLNSAEANYGYTF
>-|TRBD2|TRBV5-4|TRBJ2-7
TGTGCCAGCAGCCCAGGCGAAGGATCGGGACTAGCGGATCCCTACGAGCAGTACTTC
CASSPGEGSGLADPYEQYF
>once|-|TRBV27|TRBJ2-7
TGTGCCAGCAGCCCTAGACCCTCCTACGAGCAGTACTTC
CASSPRPSYEQYF
>-|-|TRBV10-3|TRBJ2-7
TGTGCCATCAGTGAGTTGTCGGCGGGATCCTACGAGCAGTACTTC
CAISELSAGSYEQYF
>-|TRBD1|TRBV23-1|TRBJ2-1
TGCGCCAGCAGTCAACGGGGACAGGGGCCCTGGACTAGTAGTTGGAATGAGCAGTTCTTC
CASSQRGQGPWTSSWNEQFF
>-|TRBD1|TRBV5-1|TRBJ1-2
TGCGCCAGCAGCATGGACAGGGGGAGCTATGGCTACACCTTC
CASSMDRGSYGYTF
>-|TRBD1|TRBV13|TRBJ2-7
TGTGCCAGCAGCTTTCCGGGACAGCTACCCTACGAGCAGTACTTC
CASSFPGQLPYEQYF
>-|TRBD2|TRBV5-1|TRBJ2-3
TGCGCCAGCAGCTTGGCCACTAGCGGGAGGTTAGATACGCAGTATTTT
CASSLATSGRLDTQYF
>-|TRBD2|TRBV4-2|TRBJ2-7
TGTGCCAGCAGCCAGCCCGGGACTAGCGGGGACTACGAGCAGTACTTC
CASSQPGTSGDYEQYF
>few|-|TRBV5-8|TRBJ2-1
TGTGCCAGCAGCTTGGGGGGGTGGGGCGGGGTCCAGGATGAGCAGTTCTTC
CASSLGGWGGVQDEQFF
>few|TRBD2|TRBV5-1|TRBJ2-3
TGCGCCAGCAGCTTGGCAACCCGGCCTCTAGCGGAGAGCACAGATACGCAGTATTTT
CASSLATRPLAESTDTQYF
>-|-|TRBV7-9|TRBJ2-7
TGTTCCAGCAGAGACAGCCTCTCCTACGAGCAGTACTTC
CSSRDSLSYEQYF
>-|TRBD1|TRBV5-6|TRBJ1-1
TGTGCCAGCAGCTGGCGGACAGGGCGACCCAAAGCTTTCTTT
CASSWRTGRPKAFF
>-|-|TRBV4-1|TRBJ1-4
TGCGCCAGCAGCCAGAACCAACAGGGTACTAATGAAAAACTGTTTTTT
CASSQNQQGTNEKLFF
>-|TRBD1|TRBV13|TRBJ1-5
TGTGCCAGCAGCATCGGGACAGCTGATAGCAATCAGCCCCAGCATTTT
CASSIGTADSNQPQHF
>-|TRBD2|TRBV4-3|TRBJ2-3
TGCGCCAGCAGCCCTCTGGGTAGCGGGCTTAGCACAGATACGCAGTATTTT
CASSPLGSGLSTDTQYF
>-|-|TRBV7-2|TRBJ2-7
TGTACCAGCAGCTTAGTTTCCGGGGTTGACGAGCAGTACTTC
CTSSLVSGVDEQYF
>-|TRBD1|TRBV29-1|TRBJ1-2
TGCAGCGTGTCCCGAGAGGGGGCAGATGGTGGCTACACCTTC
CSVSREGADGGYTF
>-|TRBD1|TRBV5-6|TRBJ2-7
TGTGCCAGCAGCTCGACAGGGGTCGCAACCTACGAGCAGTACTTC
CASSSTGVATYEQYF
>-|-|TRBV28|TRBJ1-5
TGTGCCAGCAGCCTTAGAGGGGGGGCGGATGGTAGCAATCAGCCCCAGCATTTT
CASSLRGGADGSNQPQHF
>few|-|TRBV2|TRBJ2-7
TGTGCCGGTTCCGGGGTGAGACACGAGCAGTACTTC
CAGSGVRHEQYF
>few|-|TRBV6-5|TRBJ1-2
TGTGCCAGCAGTTACCGGACATACTATGGCTACACCTTC
CASSYRTYYGYTF
>-|-|TRBV28|TRBJ1-6
TGTGCCAGCAGCGTCCCGGGGGGAATATCACCCCTCCACTTT
CASSVPGGISPLHF
>-|-|TRBV6-1|TRBJ2-3
TGTGCCAGCAGACTAACGGACAGCCCGTTGTATTTT
CASRLTDSPLYF
>once|-|TRBV29-1|TRBJ1-2
TGCAGCGTTCTACCAGGAAACTATGGCTACACCTTC
CSVLPGNYGYTF
>-|-|TRBV2|TRBJ2-5
TGTGCCAGCAGTGAACTCCCGACTAGTCCCCAAGAGGAGACCCAGTACTTC
CASSELPTSPQEETQYF
>few|TRBD2|TRBV4-3|TRBJ2-6
TGCGCCAGCAGCCAAGATCGAGTAGCGGGTCTCTCTGGGGCCAACGTCCTGACTTTC
CASSQDRVAGLSGANVLTF
>-|TRBD2|TRBV28|TRBJ2-3
TGTGCCAGCAGTTCGGGGCGGGAGGAATACACAGATACGCAGTATTTT
CASSSGREEYTDTQYF
>-|TRBD1|TRBV5-1|TRBJ1-3
TGCGCCAGCAGCTTGGACAGGGGGGGAAACACCATATATTTT
CASSLDRGGNTIYF
>-|TRBD1|TRBV4-3|TRBJ2-7
TGCGCCAGCAGCCAAGGGATGGGACAGGGACACTACGAGCAGTACTTC
CASSQGMGQGHYEQYF
>few|TRBD2|TRBV28|TRBJ2-7
TGTGCCAGCAGTCCCCTCGGACTAGCGGGCCACTACGAGCAGTACTTC
CASSPLGLAGHYEQYF
>-|TRBD1|TRBV5-1|TRBJ1-1
TGCGCCAGCAGCTCCCCGGGACAGGATGAAGCTTTCTTT
CASSSPGQDEAFF
>-|-|TRBV14|TRBJ1-1
TGTGCCAGCAGCCAAGCCGGACGGGGGATGAACACTGAAGCTTTCTTT
CASSQAGRGMNTEAFF